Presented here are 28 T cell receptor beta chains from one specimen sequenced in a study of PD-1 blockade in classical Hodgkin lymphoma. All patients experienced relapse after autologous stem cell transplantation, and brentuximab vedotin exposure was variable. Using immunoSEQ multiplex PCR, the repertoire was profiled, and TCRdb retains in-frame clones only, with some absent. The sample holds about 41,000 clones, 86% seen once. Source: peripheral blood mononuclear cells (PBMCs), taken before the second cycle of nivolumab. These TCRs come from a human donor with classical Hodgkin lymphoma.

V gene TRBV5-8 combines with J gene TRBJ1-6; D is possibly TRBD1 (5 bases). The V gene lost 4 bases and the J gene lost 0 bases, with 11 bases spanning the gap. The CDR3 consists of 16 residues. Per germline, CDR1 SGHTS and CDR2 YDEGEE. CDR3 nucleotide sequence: TGTGCCAGCAGCCCCTCAGGGCGCTCCTATAATTCACCCCTCCACTTT. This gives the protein CASSPSGRSYNSPLHF.

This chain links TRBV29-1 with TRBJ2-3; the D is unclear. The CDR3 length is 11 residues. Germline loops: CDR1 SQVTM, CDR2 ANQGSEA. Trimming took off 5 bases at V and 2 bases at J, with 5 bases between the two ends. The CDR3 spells CSVPVTDTQYF. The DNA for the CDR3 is TGCAGCGTTCCAGTCACAGATACGCAGTATTTT.

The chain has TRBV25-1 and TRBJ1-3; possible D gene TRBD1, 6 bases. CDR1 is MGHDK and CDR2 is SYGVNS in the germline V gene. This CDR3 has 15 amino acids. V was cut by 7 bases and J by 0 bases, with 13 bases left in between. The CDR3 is CASTPGHTSGNTIYF. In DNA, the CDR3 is TGTGCCAGCACCCCGGGACATACCTCTGGAAACACCATATATTTT.

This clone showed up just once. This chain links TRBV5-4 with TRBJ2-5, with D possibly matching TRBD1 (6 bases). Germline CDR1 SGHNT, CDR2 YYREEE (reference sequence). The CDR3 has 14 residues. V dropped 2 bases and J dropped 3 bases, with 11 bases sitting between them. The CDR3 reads CASSLQTGKETQYF. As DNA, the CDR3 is TGTGCCAGCAGCTTACAGACAGGAAAAGAGACCCAGTACTTC.

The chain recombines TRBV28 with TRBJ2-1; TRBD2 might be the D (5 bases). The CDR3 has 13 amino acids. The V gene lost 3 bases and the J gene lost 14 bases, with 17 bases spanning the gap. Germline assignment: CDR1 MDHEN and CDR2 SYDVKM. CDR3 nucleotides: TGTGCCAGCAGTTTTCGAGGGCCGGTCCCGGAGTTCTTC. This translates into CASSFRGPVPEFF. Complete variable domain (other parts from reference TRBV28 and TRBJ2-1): DVKVTQSSRYLVKRTGEKVFLECVQDMDHENMFWYRQDPGLGLRLIYFSYDVKMKEKGDIPEGYSVSREKKERFSLILESASTNQTSMYLCASSFRGPVPEFFGPGTRLTVL.

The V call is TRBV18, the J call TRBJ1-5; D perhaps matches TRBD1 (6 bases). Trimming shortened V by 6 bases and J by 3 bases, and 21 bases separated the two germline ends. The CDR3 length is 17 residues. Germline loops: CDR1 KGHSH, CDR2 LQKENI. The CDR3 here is CASSEGGRWVDNQPQHF. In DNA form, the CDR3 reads TGTGCCAGCTCGGAAGGGGGGAGGTGGGTGGACAATCAGCCCCAGCATTTT.

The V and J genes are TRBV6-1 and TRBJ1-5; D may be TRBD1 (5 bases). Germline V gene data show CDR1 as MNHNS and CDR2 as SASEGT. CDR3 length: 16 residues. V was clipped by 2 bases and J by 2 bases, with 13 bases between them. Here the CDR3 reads CASSEIWGSGNQPQHF. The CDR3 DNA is TGTGCCAGCAGTGAAATTTGGGGCTCCGGCAATCAGCCCCAGCATTTT.

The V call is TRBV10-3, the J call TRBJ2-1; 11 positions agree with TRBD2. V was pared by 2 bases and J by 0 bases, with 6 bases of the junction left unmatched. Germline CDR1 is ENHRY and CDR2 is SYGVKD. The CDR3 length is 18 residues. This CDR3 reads CAISERLAGPSSYNEQFF. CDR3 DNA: TGTGCCATCAGTGAGCGACTAGCGGGACCGAGCTCCTACAATGAGCAGTTCTTC.

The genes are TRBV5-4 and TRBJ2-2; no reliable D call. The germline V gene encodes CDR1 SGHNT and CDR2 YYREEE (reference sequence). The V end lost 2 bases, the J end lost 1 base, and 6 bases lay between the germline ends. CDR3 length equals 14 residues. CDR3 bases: TGTGCCAGCAGCTTTACAGAGAACACCGGGGAGCTGTTTTTT. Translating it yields CASSFTENTGELFF. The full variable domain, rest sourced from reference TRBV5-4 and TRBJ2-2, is ETGVTQSPTHLIKTRGQQVTLRCSSQSGHNTVSWYQQALGQGPQFIFQYYREEENGRGNFPPRFSGLQFPNYSSELNVNALELDDSALYLCASSFTENTGELFFGEGSRLTVL.

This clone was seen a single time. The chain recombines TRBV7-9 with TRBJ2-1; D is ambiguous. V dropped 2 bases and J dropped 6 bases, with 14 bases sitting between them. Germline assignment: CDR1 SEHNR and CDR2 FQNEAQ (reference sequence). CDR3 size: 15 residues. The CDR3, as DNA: TGTGCCAGCAGCTTACTCTATCGGCCGCGCAATGAGCAGTTCTTC. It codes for CASSLLYRPRNEQFF.

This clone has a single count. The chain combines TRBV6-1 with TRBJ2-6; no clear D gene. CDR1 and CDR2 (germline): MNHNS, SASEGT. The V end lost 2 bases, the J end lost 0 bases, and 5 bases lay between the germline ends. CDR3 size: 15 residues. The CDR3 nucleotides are TGTGCCAGCAGTGAAATTACCTCTGGGGCCAACGTCCTGACTTTC. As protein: CASSEITSGANVLTF.

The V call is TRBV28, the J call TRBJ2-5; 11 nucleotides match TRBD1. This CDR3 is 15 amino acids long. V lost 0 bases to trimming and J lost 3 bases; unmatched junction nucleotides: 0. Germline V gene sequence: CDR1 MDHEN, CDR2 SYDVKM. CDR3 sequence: CASSLWGQGEETQYF. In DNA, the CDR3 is TGTGCCAGCAGTTTATGGGGACAGGGGGAAGAGACCCAGTACTTC.

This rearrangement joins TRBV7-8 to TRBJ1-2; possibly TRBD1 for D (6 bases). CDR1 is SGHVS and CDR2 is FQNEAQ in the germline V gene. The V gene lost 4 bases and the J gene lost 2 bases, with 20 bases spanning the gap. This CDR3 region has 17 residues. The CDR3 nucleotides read TGTGCCAGCAGCTCGGGGCAGGGGTTTTTACTAAACTATGGCTACACCTTC. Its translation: CASSSGQGFLLNYGYTF.

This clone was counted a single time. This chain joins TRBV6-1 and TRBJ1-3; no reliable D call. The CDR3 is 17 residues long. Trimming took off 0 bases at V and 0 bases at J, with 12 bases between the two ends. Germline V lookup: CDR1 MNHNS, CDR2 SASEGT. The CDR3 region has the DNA TGTGCCAGCAGTGAAGCGCTTCGGGCAGTCTCTGGAAACACCATATATTTT. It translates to CASSEALRAVSGNTIYF.

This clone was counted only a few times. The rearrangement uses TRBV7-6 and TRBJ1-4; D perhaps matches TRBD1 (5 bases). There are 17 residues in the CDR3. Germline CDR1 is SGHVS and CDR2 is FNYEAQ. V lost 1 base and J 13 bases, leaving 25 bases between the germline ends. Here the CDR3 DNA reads TGTGCCAGCAGCTTAGGGACACTATCCCAGGACCCTTTACGACTGTTTTTT. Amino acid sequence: CASSLGTLSQDPLRLFF.

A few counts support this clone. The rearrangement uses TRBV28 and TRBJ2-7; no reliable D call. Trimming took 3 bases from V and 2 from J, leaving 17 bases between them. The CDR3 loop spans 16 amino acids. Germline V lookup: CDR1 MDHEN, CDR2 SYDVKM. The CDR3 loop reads CASSFAFTDSPYEQYF. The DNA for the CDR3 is TGTGCCAGCAGTTTCGCCTTCACAGATTCCCCCTACGAGCAGTACTTC.

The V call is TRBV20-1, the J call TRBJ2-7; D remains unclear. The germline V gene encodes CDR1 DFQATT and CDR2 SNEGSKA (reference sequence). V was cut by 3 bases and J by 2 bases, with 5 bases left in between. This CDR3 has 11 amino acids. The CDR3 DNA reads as TGCAGTGCTAGCGACACCTACGAGCAGTACTTC. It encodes CSASDTYEQYF.

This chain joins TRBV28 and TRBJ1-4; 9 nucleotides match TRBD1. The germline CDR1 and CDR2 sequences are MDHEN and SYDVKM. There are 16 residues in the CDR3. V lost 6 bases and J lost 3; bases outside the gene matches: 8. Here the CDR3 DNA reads TGTGCCAGCAGATCCGGGACAGGGCTCGCTAATGAAAAACTGTTTTTT. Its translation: CASRSGTGLANEKLFF.

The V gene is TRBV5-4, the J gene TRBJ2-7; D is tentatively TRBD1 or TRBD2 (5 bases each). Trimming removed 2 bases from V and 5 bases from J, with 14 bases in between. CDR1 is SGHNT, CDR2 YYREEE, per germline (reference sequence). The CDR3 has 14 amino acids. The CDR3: CASSFGAGSNEQYF. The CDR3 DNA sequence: TGTGCCAGCAGCTTCGGGGCAGGGAGCAACGAGCAGTACTTC. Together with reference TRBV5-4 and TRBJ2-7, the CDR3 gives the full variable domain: ETGVTQSPTHLIKTRGQQVTLRCSSQSGHNTVSWYQQALGQGPQFIFQYYREEENGRGNFPPRFSGLQFPNYSSELNVNALELDDSALYLCASSFGAGSNEQYFGPGTRLTVT.

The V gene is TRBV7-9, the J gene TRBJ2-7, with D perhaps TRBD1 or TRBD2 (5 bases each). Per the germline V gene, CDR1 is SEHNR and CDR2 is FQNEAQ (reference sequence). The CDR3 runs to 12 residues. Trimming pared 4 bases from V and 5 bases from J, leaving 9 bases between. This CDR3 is CASSWGSDEQYF. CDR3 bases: TGTGCCAGCAGCTGGGGGTCAGACGAGCAGTACTTC.

The CDR3 coding sequence is TGCGCCAGCAGCAGTCCCTCCACCGTCTATGGCTACACCTTC. Amino acids: CASSSPSTVYGYTF. The chain is built from TRBV5-1 and TRBJ1-2; D is unclear. The germline V gene encodes CDR1 SGHRS and CDR2 YFSETQ. The CDR3 totals 14 residues. The V gene lost 4 bases and the J gene lost 4 bases, with 14 bases spanning the gap.

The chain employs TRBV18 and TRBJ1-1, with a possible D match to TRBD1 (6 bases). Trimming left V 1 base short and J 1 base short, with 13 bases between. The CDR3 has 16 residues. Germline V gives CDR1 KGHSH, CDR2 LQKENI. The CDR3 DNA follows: TGTGCCAGCTCACCACGTCAGGGGTCAAGGAACACTGAAGCTTTCTTT. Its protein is CASSPRQGSRNTEAFF.

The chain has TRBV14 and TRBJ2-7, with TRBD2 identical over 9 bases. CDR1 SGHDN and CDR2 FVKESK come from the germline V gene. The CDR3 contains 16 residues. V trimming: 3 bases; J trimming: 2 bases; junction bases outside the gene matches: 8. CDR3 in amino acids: CASSHIIAGVPYEQYF. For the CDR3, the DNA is TGTGCCAGCAGCCATATTATAGCGGGAGTCCCCTACGAGCAGTACTTC.

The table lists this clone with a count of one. CDR3 sequence reads: CASKQRGGWETQYF. For the CDR3, the DNA is TGTGCCAGCAAGCAGCGGGGGGGTTGGGAGACCCAGTACTTC. The V gene is TRBV27, the J gene TRBJ2-5; 10 positions match TRBD2. CDR3 size: 14 residues. V lost 7 bases, J lost 5 bases, and 7 bases stayed unmatched. Germline CDR1 and CDR2: MNHEY and SMNVEV (reference sequence).

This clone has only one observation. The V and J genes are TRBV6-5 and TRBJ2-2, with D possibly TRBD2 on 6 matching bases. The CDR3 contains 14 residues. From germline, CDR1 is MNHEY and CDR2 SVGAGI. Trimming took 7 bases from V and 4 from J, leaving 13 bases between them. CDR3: CASKPGAATGELFF. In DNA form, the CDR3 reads TGTGCCAGCAAGCCGGGAGCGGCCACCGGGGAGCTGTTTTTT.

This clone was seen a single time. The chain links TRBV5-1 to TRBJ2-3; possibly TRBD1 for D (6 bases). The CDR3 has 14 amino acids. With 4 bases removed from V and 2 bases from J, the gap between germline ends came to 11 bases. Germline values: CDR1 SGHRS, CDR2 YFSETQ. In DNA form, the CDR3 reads TGCGCCAGCAGCCTGGACAGACCCACAGATACGCAGTATTTT. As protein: CASSLDRPTDTQYF.

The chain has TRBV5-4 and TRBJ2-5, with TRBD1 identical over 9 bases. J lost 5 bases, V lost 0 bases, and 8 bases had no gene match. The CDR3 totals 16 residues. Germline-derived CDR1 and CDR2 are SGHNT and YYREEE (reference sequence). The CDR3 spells CASSLVPDRGRETQYF. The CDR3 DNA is TGTGCCAGCAGCTTGGTCCCGGACAGGGGCAGGGAGACCCAGTACTTC.

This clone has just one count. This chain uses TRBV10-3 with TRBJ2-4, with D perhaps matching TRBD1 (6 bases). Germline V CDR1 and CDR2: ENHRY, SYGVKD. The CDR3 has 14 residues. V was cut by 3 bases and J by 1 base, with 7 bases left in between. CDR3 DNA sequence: TGTGCCATCAGTGAAGACAGGGCCAAAAACATTCAGTACTTC. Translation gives CAISEDRAKNIQYF.